One sample yielded the 6 T cell receptor delta chains listed below, sequenced in a study of gamma-delta T cells after stem cell transplantation. TCRdb re-called the RT-PCR reads using CATT. Of roughly 2,000 delta-chain clones in the sample, approximately 4.2% were seen once. Sequencing was performed on gamma-delta T cells. The receptors were sampled from a human donor. It is not recorded whose cells these are; they may come from a transplant donor.

With respect to this clone: A read error likely explains why the TCRdb protein, taken from a much larger clone, differs from this DNA's translation at residue 11; the protein shown is translated from the DNA. This chain connects TRDV2 to TRDJ1, with TRDD3 identical over 10 bases. Trimming cost V 1 base and J 0 bases; bases outside gene matches: 13. CDR1 GEAIGNYY and CDR2 EKD come from the germline V gene. CDR3 length: 19 residues. The CDR3 nucleotides are TGTGCCTGTGACACGGTCCTAACTGGGGGATGCCAGTACACCGATAAACTCATCTTT. Translated: CACDTVLTGGCQYTDKLIF.

Regarding this clone: Possible read error: a much larger clone is one base away. Other nucleotide sequences from this sample produce the same CDR3. The J gene is TRDJ1, the V gene TRDV2, with 10 bases that match TRDD3. The CDR3 has 15 residues. The ends lost 4 bases at V and 1 base at J; junction bases unmatched: 5. Germline V gene data show CDR1 as GEAIGNYY and CDR2 as EKD. The CDR3 coding sequence is TGTGCCTGTGATCCGGTGGGGGATACCACCGATAAACTCATCTTT. Translating gives CACDPVGDTTDKLIF.

This clone was seen a few times. The mismatch at residue 12 between this DNA's translation and the TCRdb protein of a much larger clone likely reflects a read error; the protein shown is translated from the DNA. This rearrangement joins TRDV1 to TRDJ1; 8 bases map to TRDD3. Germline values: CDR1 TSWWSYY, CDR2 QGS. Trimming removed 0 bases from V and 0 bases from J; junction bases left unmatched: 21. The CDR3 runs 22 residues. CDR3 residues: CALGELVADTMWDTLHTDKLIF. CDR3 in DNA: TGTGCTCTTGGGGAACTTGTGGCCGATACCATGTGGGATACGCTCCACACCGATAAACTCATCTTT.

The table lists this clone with a few counts. The TCRdb protein, from a much larger clone, departs from this DNA's translation at residue 12, likely by read error; the protein shown derives from the DNA. The chain recombines TRDV2 with TRDJ1; D gene ambiguous. Germline CDR1 GEAIGNYY, CDR2 EKD. The CDR3 has 15 residues. CDR3 in amino acids: CACDTVTRGTDNLIF. The CDR3 DNA sequence: TGTGCCTGTGACACCGTTACTAGGGGCACCGATAACCTCATCTTT.

On this clone: A single base is all that separates this from a far larger clone, so a read error is likely. Distinct nucleotide sequences in the sample also encode this CDR3. V gene TRDV2 combines with J gene TRDJ1, with 10 bases matching TRDD3. The germline V gene has CDR1 GEAIGNYY and CDR2 EKD. The CDR3 is made up of 14 amino acids. Unmatched junction bases numbered 6, after V lost 7 bases and J lost 2 bases. Written as DNA, the CDR3 is TGTGCCTGCGACGCCTGGGGGATAACCGATAAACTCATCTTT. It specifies CACDAWGITDKLIF.

A note on this clone: The protein TCRdb lists belongs to a much larger clone and differs from this DNA's translation at residue 9, which points to a read error; the protein shown is made from the DNA. The chain carries TRDV2 and TRDJ1; maybe TRDD3 (6 bases). Trimming removed 1 base at V and 3 bases at J, with 26 bases between. Per germline, CDR1 GEAIGNYY and CDR2 EKD. The CDR3 loop spans 19 amino acids. CDR3 sequence: CACDTLGGGMGPEADKLIF. CDR3 bases: TGTGCCTGTGACACACTGGGAGGGGGTATGGGTCCTGAGGCCGATAAACTCATCTTT.